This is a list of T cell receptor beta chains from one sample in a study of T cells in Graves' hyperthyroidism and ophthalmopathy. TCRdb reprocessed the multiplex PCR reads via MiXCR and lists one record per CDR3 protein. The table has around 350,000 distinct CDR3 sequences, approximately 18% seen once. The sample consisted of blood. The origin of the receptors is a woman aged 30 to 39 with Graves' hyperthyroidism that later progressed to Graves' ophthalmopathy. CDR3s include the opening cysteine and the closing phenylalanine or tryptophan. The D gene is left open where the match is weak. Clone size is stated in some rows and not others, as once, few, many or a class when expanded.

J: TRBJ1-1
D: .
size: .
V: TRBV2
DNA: TGTGCCAGCAGCTTGGAGGGCCATAACACTGAAGCTTTCTTT
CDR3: CASSLEGHNTEAFF

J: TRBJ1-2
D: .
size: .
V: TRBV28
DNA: TGTGCCAGCGCATCATATGGGGGAATCTATGGCTACACCTTC
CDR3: CASASYGGIYGYTF

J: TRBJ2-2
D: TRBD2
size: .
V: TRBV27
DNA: TGTGCCAGCAGTTGGCTAGCGGGCACCGCGAACACCGGGGAGCTGTTTTTT
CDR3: CASSWLAGTANTGELFF

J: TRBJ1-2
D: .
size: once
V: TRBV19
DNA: TGTGCCAGTAGTTCGTTCTATGGCTACACCTTC
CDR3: CASSSFYGYTF

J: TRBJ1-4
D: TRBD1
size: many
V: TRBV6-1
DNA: TGTGCCAGCAGTCAAGGACAGGGGGCGCGTTCTAGTGAAAAACTGTTTTTT
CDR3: CASSQGQGARSSEKLFF

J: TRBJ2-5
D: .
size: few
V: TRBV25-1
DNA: TGTGCCAGCAGTGCTACTAGGGATCCAGAGACCCAGTACTTC
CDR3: CASSATRDPETQYF

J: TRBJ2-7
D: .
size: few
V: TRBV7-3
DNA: TGTGCCAGCAGCTTAAGGGCAGGGCTGGGGTACGAGCAGTACTTC
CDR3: CASSLRAGLGYEQYF

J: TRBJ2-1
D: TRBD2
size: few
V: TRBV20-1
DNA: TGCAGTGCCAAACTAGCGGGGAGCTCCTACAATGAGCAGTTCTTC
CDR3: CSAKLAGSSYNEQFF

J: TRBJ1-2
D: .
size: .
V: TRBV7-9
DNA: TGTGCCAGCAGCTTATATGTAGATGGCTACACCTTC
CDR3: CASSLYVDGYTF

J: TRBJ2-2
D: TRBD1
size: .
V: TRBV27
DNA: TGTGCCAGCAGTCTGGACAGGGGGACAGGGGGTATCGGGGAGCTGTTTTTT
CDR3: CASSLDRGTGGIGELFF

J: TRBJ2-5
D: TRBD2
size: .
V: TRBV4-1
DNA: TGCGCCAGCAGCCGACTACTAGCGGGTGGGCAAGAGACCCAGTACTTC
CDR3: CASSRLLAGGQETQYF

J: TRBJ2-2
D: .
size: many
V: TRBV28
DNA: TGTGCCAGCAGTTTCGGCTCCGGGACTGAGGCCGGGGAGCTGTTTTTT
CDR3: CASSFGSGTEAGELFF

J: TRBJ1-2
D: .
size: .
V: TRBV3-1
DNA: TGTGCCAGTAGCCAATATGCTGGGGTTGGCTACACCTTC
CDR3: CASSQYAGVGYTF

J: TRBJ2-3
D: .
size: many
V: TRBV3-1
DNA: TGTGCCAGCAGCCAAGTTGACAGCACAGATACGCAGTATTTT
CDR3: CASSQVDSTDTQYF

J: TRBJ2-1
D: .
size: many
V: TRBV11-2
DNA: TGTGCCAGCAGCTTAGTTCGCGACGAGCAGTTCTTC
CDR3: CASSLVRDEQFF

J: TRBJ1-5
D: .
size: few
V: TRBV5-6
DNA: TGTGCCAGCAGCGTCACAGGGCTCAATCAGCCCCAGCATTTT
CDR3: CASSVTGLNQPQHF

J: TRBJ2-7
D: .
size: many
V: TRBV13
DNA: TGTGCCAGCAGCTTTGAGGGCAAACATGCAGAGCAGTACTTC
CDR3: CASSFEGKHAEQYF

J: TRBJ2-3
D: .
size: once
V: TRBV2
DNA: TGTGCCAGCAGTATACGGGGGACCGCCCCAGATACGCAGTATTTT
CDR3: CASSIRGTAPDTQYF

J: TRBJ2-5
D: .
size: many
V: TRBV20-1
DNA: TGCAGTGCTAGAGATGTCACCCAGGGGCAAGAGACCCAGTACTTC
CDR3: CSARDVTQGQETQYF

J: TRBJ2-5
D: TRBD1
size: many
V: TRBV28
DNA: TGTGCCAGCAGTTCAGGGGGACAGGGCGGTGAGACCCAGTACTTC
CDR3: CASSSGGQGGETQYF

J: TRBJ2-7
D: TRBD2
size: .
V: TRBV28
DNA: TGTGCCAGCAGTTTATCCCCCCTAGCGGTTAGTGGGGACGAGCAGTACTTC
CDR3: CASSLSPLAVSGDEQYF

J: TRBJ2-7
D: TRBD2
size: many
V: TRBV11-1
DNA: TGTGCCAGCAGCTTAGAAGCGGGGGACTACGAGCAGTACTTC
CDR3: CASSLEAGDYEQYF

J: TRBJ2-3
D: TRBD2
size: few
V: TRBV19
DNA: TGTGCCAGTGGTATGGGACTAGTTGAAAGAGATACGCAGTATTTT
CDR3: CASGMGLVERDTQYF

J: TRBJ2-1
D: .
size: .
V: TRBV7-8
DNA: TGTGCCAGCAGCTTAGCGTTGGAATATGAGCAGTTCTTC
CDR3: CASSLALEYEQFF

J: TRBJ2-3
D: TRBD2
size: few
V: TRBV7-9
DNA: TGTGCCAGCAGCCAGATAGCGGGGGGCTTGAGAGAGACGCAGTATTTT
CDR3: CASSQIAGGLRETQYF

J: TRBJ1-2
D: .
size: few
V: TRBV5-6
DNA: TGTGCCAGCAGCTCGAATTACAGGGATGGCTACACCTTC
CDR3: CASSSNYRDGYTF

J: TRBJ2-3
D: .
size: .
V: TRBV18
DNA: TGTGCCAGCTCACAGCAGGGGGGGACAGATACGCAGTATTTT
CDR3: CASSQQGGTDTQYF

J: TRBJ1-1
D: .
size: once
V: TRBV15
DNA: TGTGCCACCAGCAGAGAACTCCGGGGCTTGAACACTGAAGCTTTCTTT
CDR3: CATSRELRGLNTEAFF

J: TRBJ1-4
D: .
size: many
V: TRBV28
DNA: TGTGCCAGCAGTTTTTTGACGGGAAGTAATGAAAAACTGTTTTTT
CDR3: CASSFLTGSNEKLFF

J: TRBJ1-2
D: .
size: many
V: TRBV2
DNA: TGTGCCAGCAGTGGGGTAGAAGACTATGGCTACACCTTC
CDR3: CASSGVEDYGYTF

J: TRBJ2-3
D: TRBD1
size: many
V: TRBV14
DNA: TGTGCCAGCAGCGCCAGCTCCGGGACAGGGGAGGATACGCAGTATTTT
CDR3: CASSASSGTGEDTQYF

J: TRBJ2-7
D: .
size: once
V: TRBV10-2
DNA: TGCGCCAGCAGTGTCGGAGCGAACTACGAGCAGTACTTC
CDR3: CASSVGANYEQYF

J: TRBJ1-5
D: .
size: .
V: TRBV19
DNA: TGTGCCAGTACCCCGGGCAGGGATTACGGTCAGCCCCAGCATTTT
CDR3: CASTPGRDYGQPQHF

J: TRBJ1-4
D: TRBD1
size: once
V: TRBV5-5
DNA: TGTGCCAGCAGCCCGGGGCCGAGGGGGCAACTGTTTTTT
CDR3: CASSPGPRGQLFF

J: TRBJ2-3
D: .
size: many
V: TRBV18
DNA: TGTGCCAGCTCACCGGACGCTAGCACAGATACGCAGTATTTT
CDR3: CASSPDASTDTQYF

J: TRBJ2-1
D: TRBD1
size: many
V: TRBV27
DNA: TGTGCCAGCACCCTCCCGGGGACAGGGAGCTCCTACAATGAGCAGTTCTTC
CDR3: CASTLPGTGSSYNEQFF

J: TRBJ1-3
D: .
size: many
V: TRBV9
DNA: TGTGCCAGCAGCGCGGCAAACAGTGCCTCTGGAAACACCATATATTTT
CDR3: CASSAANSASGNTIYF

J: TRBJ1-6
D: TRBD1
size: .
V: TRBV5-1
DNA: TGCGCCAGCAGCTTGGCGGGAGGGGGCTTGTATAATTCACCCCTCCACTTT
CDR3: CASSLAGGGLYNSPLHF

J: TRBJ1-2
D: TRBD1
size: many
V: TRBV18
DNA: TGTGCCAGCTCACCGCCACAGACAGGGTTGGGTGGCTACACCTTC
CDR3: CASSPPQTGLGGYTF

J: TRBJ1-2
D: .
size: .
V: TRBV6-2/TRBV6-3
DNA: TGTGCCAGCTCATTTGCAGCTAACTATGGCTACACCTTC
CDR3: CASSFAANYGYTF

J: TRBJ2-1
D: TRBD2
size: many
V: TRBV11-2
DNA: TGTGCCAGCAGCAATATCAAGACGAGCGGGAGGGGTCCCTACAATGAGCAGTTCTTC
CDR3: CASSNIKTSGRGPYNEQFF

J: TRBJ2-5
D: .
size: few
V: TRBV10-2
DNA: TGCGCCAGCGGTAGCTTCCAAGAGACCCAGTACTTC
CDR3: CASGSFQETQYF

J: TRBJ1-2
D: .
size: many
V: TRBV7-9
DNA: TGTGCCATCCTTTGGAGGAGTGGCTACACCTTC
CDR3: CAILWRSGYTF

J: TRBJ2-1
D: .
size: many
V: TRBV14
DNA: TGTGCCAGCAGCCTAACTCAGGGTTACTTCAACAATGAGCAGTTCTTC
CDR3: CASSLTQGYFNNEQFF

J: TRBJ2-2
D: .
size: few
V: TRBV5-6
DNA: TGTGCCAGCAGCCCCTGGCTCGGCGACGGTGGCACCGGGGAGCTGTTTTTT
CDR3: CASSPWLGDGGTGELFF

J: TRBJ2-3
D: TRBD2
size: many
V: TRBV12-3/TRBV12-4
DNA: TGTGCCAGCAGTTTCGGGGGGCCCCACGGGACTAGTGTGTATTTT
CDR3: CASSFGGPHGTSVYF